These 11 T cell receptor beta chains originate from one sample sequenced in a study of T cells in Graves' hyperthyroidism and ophthalmopathy. TCR beta CDR3 region amplification was performed from RNA transcripts. HTBI primers were used for first-round RT-PCR of the TCR CDR3. TCRdb re-derived calls from the multiplex PCR reads in MiXCR, one entry per CDR3 protein. The sample holds about 380,000 distinct CDR3 sequences, around a sixth seen once. The sequenced sample consisted of blood. These receptors all come from a man younger than 35 with Graves' ophthalmopathy.

This clonotype was seen more than once but under ten times. The chain joins TRBV6-2 or TRBV6-3 to TRBJ2-4; 7 positions match TRBD1. V trimming: 7 bases; J trimming: 8 bases; junction bases outside the gene matches: 11. Germline-derived CDR1 and CDR2 are MNHEY and SVGEGT. The CDR3 consists of 14 residues. The CDR3 DNA is TGTGCCAGCACCGAATTGACAGGGATAGACATTCAGTACTTC. Translating gives CASTELTGIDIQYF.

The V call is TRBV24-1, the J call TRBJ2-1, with 10 bases fitting TRBD1. CDR1 and CDR2 (germline): KGHDR, SFDVKD. V lost 6 bases, J lost 9 bases, and 4 bases stayed unmatched. The length of the CDR3 is 13 residues. The CDR3 spells CATSRQGASEQFF. In DNA form, the CDR3 reads TGTGCCACCAGTAGACAGGGGGCATCTGAGCAGTTCTTC.

The chain carries TRBV7-9 and TRBJ2-5; 9 bases map to TRBD2. V lost 6 bases to trimming and J lost 3 bases; unmatched junction nucleotides: 11. This CDR3 spans 16 amino acids. From germline, CDR1 is SEHNR and CDR2 FQNEAQ (reference sequence). The CDR3 DNA reads as TGTGCCAGCAGGGGCCCCCCTAGCGGGGTAAAAGAGACCCAGTACTTC. This sequence encodes CASRGPPSGVKETQYF.

This clonotype was found a few times. The CDR3 here is CASAPGGGKAFF. In nucleotides, the CDR3 is TGTGCTAGTGCCCCTGGTGGAGGGAAAGCTTTCTTT. V and J are TRBV12-5 and TRBJ1-1; D gene unclear. The germline V gene encodes CDR1 LGHNT and CDR2 FRNRAP. The CDR3 totals 12 residues. V lost 7 bases and J 9 bases, leaving 15 bases between the germline ends.

This clonotype was picked up many times. The V and J genes are TRBV3-1 and TRBJ1-1; TRBD1 might be the D (6 bases). Trimming left V 1 base short and J 0 bases short, with 15 bases between. CDR3 length: 17 amino acids. Germline V gene sequence: CDR1 LGHDT, CDR2 YNNKEL (reference sequence). Written as DNA, the CDR3 is TGTGCCAGCAGCCAAGTTTTATCAGGGGTAGTGAACACTGAAGCTTTCTTT. Translating gives CASSQVLSGVVNTEAFF.

This clonotype was found a few times. This rearrangement joins TRBV27 to TRBJ2-1; D is perhaps TRBD2 (5 bases). This CDR3 has 15 amino acids. Germline values: CDR1 MNHEY, CDR2 SMNVEV (reference sequence). Between the trimmed V and J ends, which lost 4 bases and 14 bases, there was a span of 24 bases. The CDR3 DNA reads as TGTGCCAGCAGTTATGGTTCGGCCGCACGTATCGGGGAGTTCTTC. This codes for CASSYGSAARIGEFF.

This clonotype was seen only a few times. The rearrangement links TRBV5-1 to TRBJ2-7; TRBD1 agrees at 9 bases. J lost 5 bases, V lost 0 bases, and 6 bases had no gene match. The CDR3 totals 15 residues. Germline V gives CDR1 SGHRS, CDR2 YFSETQ. This CDR3 is CASSLGLGQGHEQYF. The CDR3 DNA reads TGCGCCAGCAGCTTGGGGTTGGGACAGGGCCACGAGCAGTACTTC. Drawing the rest from reference TRBV5-1 and TRBJ2-7, the complete variable domain is KAGVTQTPRYLIKTRGQQVTLSCSPISGHRSVSWYQQTPGQGLQFLFEYFSETQRNKGNFPGRFSGRQFSNSRSEMNVSTLELGDSALYLCASSLGLGQGHEQYFGPGTRLTVT.

This clonotype was detected only a few times. The rearrangement joins TRBV5-6 to TRBJ2-1; D not certain. The germline V gene has CDR1 SGHDT and CDR2 YYEEEE. Trimming removed 0 bases from V and 6 bases from J, with 13 bases in between. CDR3 length: 15 amino acids. The CDR3 DNA sequence: TGTGCCAGCAGCTTGGGGTACAGCAACGGCAATGAGCAGTTCTTC. It translates to CASSLGYSNGNEQFF.

Only a few counts were recorded for this clonotype. The V gene is TRBV15, the J gene TRBJ1-5; D gene uncertain. V lost 1 base and J 4 bases, leaving 2 bases between the germline ends. The length of the CDR3 is 12 residues. Germline CDR1 is LNHNV and CDR2 is YYDKDF (reference sequence). This chain's CDR3 is CATSRGNQPQHF. In DNA form, the CDR3 reads TGTGCCACCAGCAGAGGGAATCAGCCCCAGCATTTT.

This clonotype has more than one count but fewer than ten. The V call is TRBV11-2, the J call TRBJ1-1; D ambiguous. The CDR3 loop spans 16 amino acids. V dropped 1 base and J dropped 3 bases, with 15 bases sitting between them. The germline V gene has CDR1 SGHAT and CDR2 FQNNGV. DNA for the CDR3: TGTGCCAGCAGCTTAGCGACCCGGGTTAGAGACACTGAAGCTTTCTTT. Protein: CASSLATRVRDTEAFF.

Notes on this clonotype: Compared with germline, one end of the junction differs, possibly owing to a read error. The chain recombines TRBV19 with TRBJ1-1; the D gene is possibly TRBD1 (6 bases). The CDR3 has 14 residues. Germline V gives CDR1 LNHDA, CDR2 SQIVND (reference sequence). The CDR3 spells CASRKGGEVAETFF. The CDR3 bases are TGTGCCAGTAGGAAGGGGGGAGAAGTGGCTGAAACTTTCTTT.